Following are 5 T cell receptor beta chains from one sample sequenced in a study of metastatic and nonmetastatic thyroid tumors. TCRdb re-called the PCR reads through MiXCR. The sample has 10,000 to 13,000 clones, around 40% seen once; the top ten hold roughly a sixth. Thyroid surgery took place with no prior treatment in any patient. The sample comprised tumor tissue. The receptors were sampled from a female donor with papillary thyroid cancer or a benign thyroid nodule (not recorded which). Some clones in this sample may be carry-over from other donors' samples.

The rearrangement joins TRBV20-1 to TRBJ2-3; 9 bases are a match to TRBD1. V shed 5 bases, J shed 6 bases, and the junction held 6 bases outside the gene matches. Per germline, CDR1 DFQATT and CDR2 SNEGSKA (reference sequence). The CDR3 has 13 amino acids. The CDR3 loop is CSAPGTGTDTQYF. DNA for the CDR3: TGCAGTGCTCCCGGGACAGGGACGGATACGCAGTATTTT.

J is TRBJ1-2 and V is TRBV10-3; TRBD1 agrees at 7 bases. Losses at the gene ends were 6 bases for V and 2 bases for J; bases not matched to a gene: 6. The CDR3 has 14 amino acids. Germline V gives CDR1 ENHRY, CDR2 SYGVKD. The DNA of the CDR3 is TGTGCCATCAGCCGGACAGGCGGCAACTATGGCTACACCTTC. Translated, it gives CAISRTGGNYGYTF.

The rearrangement joins TRBV4-3 to TRBJ2-1; 7 bases fit TRBD1. This CDR3 has 15 amino acids. After removal of 0 bases from V and 7 bases from J, the junction contained 6 bases not matched to a gene. Germline assignment: CDR1 LGHNA and CDR2 YSLEER. The CDR3 region has the DNA TGCGCCAGCAGCCAAGACAGGACAGGATTTAATGAGCAGTTCTTC. It codes for CASSQDRTGFNEQFF.

This clone is judged large. Other nucleotide sequences from this sample produce the same CDR3. The J gene is TRBJ1-5, the V gene TRBV28; D call uncertain. V lost 3 bases to trimming and J lost 7 bases, with 13 bases between them. The germline CDR1 and CDR2 sequences are MDHEN and SYDVKM. CDR3 length: 14 amino acids. CDR3 region: CASSLSLVGQPQHF. The DNA for the CDR3 is TGTGCCAGCAGTTTGTCTCTAGTAGGGCAGCCCCAGCATTTT.

The J gene is TRBJ2-3, the V gene TRBV9, with 7 bases identical to TRBD2. Germline V lookup: CDR1 SGDLS, CDR2 YYNGEE. The CDR3 extends over 15 amino acids. V shed 4 bases, J shed 2 bases, and the junction held 7 bases outside the gene matches. DNA for the CDR3: TGTGCCAGCAGCCAAACCGGGACTAACACAGATACGCAGTATTTT. Amino acids: CASSQTGTNTDTQYF.